These 28 T cell receptor beta chains were sequenced from one sample in a study of blood T cell repertoires in COVID-19. Generated by immunoSEQ multiplex PCR, the TCRdb table keeps only in-frame clones and is missing some. The sample includes under 300,000 clones, 70% to 90% of them seen just once. Sequencing input: peripheral blood. All receptors come from a middle-aged woman with acute or convalescent COVID-19.

About this clone: Germline and junction disagree at one end, which may indicate a read error. The rearrangement uses TRBV6-1 and TRBJ1-4; D is uncertain. Germline lookup yields CDR1 MNHNS and CDR2 SASEGT. The CDR3 runs 13 residues. The DNA of the CDR3 is TGTGCCAGCAGTGAAAGAGCGGCAGTCTCGGAGCTTTTT. Translating it yields CASSERAAVSELF.

CDR3 sequence (DNA): TGCGCCAGCAGGGACACTTACCAAGAGACCCAGTACTTC. Its translation is CASRDTYQETQYF. The V gene is TRBV4-1, the J gene TRBJ2-5, with D tentatively TRBD1 (5 bases). The CDR3 runs 13 residues. The germline gives CDR1 MGHRA, CDR2 YSYEKL. Trimming took 6 bases from V and 0 from J, leaving 8 bases between them.

The chain links TRBV19 to TRBJ1-1, with 8 bases lining up with TRBD1. The CDR3 is made up of 16 amino acids. Per germline, CDR1 LNHDA and CDR2 SQIVND (reference sequence). J gave up 4 bases and V 5 bases, and 12 bases lay outside the gene matches. The CDR3 spells CASSRSQGAGGTEAFF. In nucleotides, the CDR3 is TGTGCCAGTAGTCGCTCCCAGGGGGCCGGGGGCACTGAAGCTTTCTTT.

The gene calls are TRBV7-9 and TRBJ1-4, with D perhaps TRBD1 (5 bases). There are 15 residues in the CDR3. Germline-derived CDR1 and CDR2 are SEHNR and FQNEAQ (reference sequence). Trimming removed 5 bases at V and 3 bases at J, with 13 bases between. The CDR3: CASSNHETANEKLFF. The CDR3 bases are TGTGCCAGCAGCAATCATGAGACAGCTAATGAAAAACTGTTTTTT.

CDR3 DNA: TGCGCCAGCAGCCCCAAGACAGGGTCTAACTATGGCTACACCTTC. It is translated as CASSPKTGSNYGYTF. The genes are TRBV4-1 and TRBJ1-2; 7 bases map to TRBD1. CDR1 is MGHRA and CDR2 is YSYEKL in the germline V gene. CDR3 size: 15 residues. V dropped 4 bases and J dropped 0; count of bases not matched to a gene: 5.

The V and J genes are TRBV3-1 (or the pseudogene TRBV3-2) and TRBJ1-5; D not resolved. V was pared by 1 base and J by 7 bases, with 11 bases between. The CDR3 loop spans 14 amino acids. Germline V lookup: CDR1 LGHDT, CDR2 YNNKEL (reference sequence). The CDR3 bases are TGTGCCAGCAGCCAAGGAACGTGGGAGCAGCCCCAGCATTTT. Translating gives CASSQGTWEQPQHF.

The gene calls are TRBV20-1 and TRBJ1-3, with unresolved D. The CDR3 loop spans 14 amino acids. Between the trimmed V and J ends, which lost 3 bases and 0 bases, there was a span of 9 bases. The germline gives CDR1 DFQATT, CDR2 SNEGSKA (reference sequence). CDR3 in amino acids: CSASEGSSGNTIYF. The DNA for the CDR3 is TGCAGTGCTAGTGAGGGCAGCTCTGGAAACACCATATATTTT.

CDR3 DNA sequence: TGTGCCAGCAGGAGGGACACCGGGGAGCTGTTTTTT. Its translation: CASRRDTGELFF. The genes are TRBV6-5 and TRBJ2-2; the D gene is possibly TRBD2 (5 bases). Trimming shortened V by 6 bases and J by 3 bases, and 5 bases separated the two germline ends. Germline loops: CDR1 MNHEY, CDR2 SVGAGI. This CDR3 comprises 12 residues.

This clone appeared a single time. The J gene is TRBJ1-2, the V gene TRBV5-1; 7 positions match TRBD1. V lost 0 bases, J lost 4 bases, and 6 bases stayed unmatched. Germline V gene lookup returns CDR1 SGHRS and CDR2 YFSETQ. This CDR3 is 15 amino acids long. CDR3 in amino acids: CASSLDTTGIYGYTF. CDR3 nucleotide sequence: TGCGCCAGCAGCTTGGATACGACAGGGATCTATGGCTACACCTTC.

This sequence joins TRBV7-9 and TRBJ2-3, with 13 bases aligning to TRBD2. Germline V lookup: CDR1 SEHNR, CDR2 FQNEAQ (reference sequence). Germline trimming cut 8 bases from V and 6 bases from J; bases unmatched to any gene: 11. The CDR3 spans 16 residues. The CDR3 DNA sequence: TGTGCCAGCTTTGAACAGGGACTAGCGGGGTGGGATACGCAGTATTTT. This sequence encodes CASFEQGLAGWDTQYF.

This chain links TRBV19 with TRBJ1-2; possible D gene TRBD1, 5 bases. In germline, CDR1 is LNHDA, CDR2 SQIVND (reference sequence). The CDR3 has 11 residues. Trimming took off 8 bases at V and 5 bases at J, with 9 bases between the two ends. CDR3: CASGTRYGYTF. The CDR3, as DNA: TGTGCCAGTGGGACTAGGTATGGCTACACCTTC.

The rearrangement joins TRBV7-9 to TRBJ1-1, with 8 nucleotides matching TRBD1. The CDR3 sequence is 16 residues long. V lost 1 base and J lost 5; bases outside the gene matches: 9. Germline CDR1 is SEHNR and CDR2 is FQNEAQ (reference sequence). DNA for the CDR3: TGTGCCAGCAGCTTAGAATCCGGACAGGGAGGGACTGAAGCTTTCTTT. It translates to CASSLESGQGGTEAFF.

The table lists this clone with a count of one. The chain uses TRBV9 and TRBJ1-1; 7 nucleotides line up with TRBD1. CDR1 SGDLS and CDR2 YYNGEE come from the germline V gene. The ends lost 3 bases at V and 5 bases at J; junction bases unmatched: 7. The CDR3 is 14 residues long. CDR3 DNA: TGTGCCAGCAGCGGAGCAGGGGGAGAGACTGAAGCTTTCTTT. Amino acids: CASSGAGGETEAFF.

V and J are TRBV11-2 and TRBJ2-5; perhaps TRBD2 as D (5 bases). Germline V lookup: CDR1 SGHAT, CDR2 FQNNGV. The CDR3 has 14 residues. V shed 2 bases and J shed 4 bases, with 11 bases lying between them. The CDR3 region is CASSLYMAGETQYF. The CDR3 DNA reads TGTGCCAGCAGCTTATACATGGCGGGAGAGACCCAGTACTTC.

The chain joins TRBV4-1 to TRBJ2-3; a weak D match, TRBD2 (7 bases). This CDR3 contains 16 residues. CDR1 and CDR2 from the germline V gene are MGHRA and YSYEKL. The V and J ends lost 2 bases and 6 bases respectively, with 18 bases between them. The DNA of the CDR3 is TGCGCCAGCAGCCAAATGAAAGGGGGGGTCTCGGATACGCAGTATTTT. Translating gives CASSQMKGGVSDTQYF.

V gene TRBV3-1 (or the pseudogene TRBV3-2) combines with J gene TRBJ1-2, with D unresolved. Trimming took off 2 bases at V and 6 bases at J, with 16 bases between the two ends. The CDR3 covers 15 residues. Germline V gives CDR1 LGHDT, CDR2 YNNKEL (reference sequence). CDR3 loop: CASSQHGIRSHGYTF. DNA for the CDR3: TGTGCCAGCAGCCAACACGGGATACGATCCCATGGCTACACCTTC.

The genes are TRBV2 and TRBJ2-1; 8 bases fit TRBD2. V trimming: 8 bases; J trimming: 5 bases; junction bases outside the gene matches: 14. This CDR3 has 16 residues. CDR1 is SNHLY and CDR2 is FYNNEI in the germline V gene. CDR3 sequence: CASSAPSGGGNNEQFF. The CDR3 nucleotides are TGTGCCAGCTCCGCCCCTTCCGGGGGGGGAAACAATGAGCAGTTCTTC.

This clone was found a few times. This chain uses TRBV5-1 with TRBJ2-2; 11 bases fit TRBD2. Germline V lookup: CDR1 SGHRS, CDR2 YFSETQ. The CDR3 is made up of 16 amino acids. Trimming at V came to 6 bases and at J to 6 bases, leaving 10 bases not matched to a gene. CDR3 bases: TGCGCCAGCAACTTTATAGCGGGGGGGCCCCCCGGGGAGCTGTTTTTT. The encoded protein is CASNFIAGGPPGELFF. The full variable domain, its missing parts supplied by reference TRBV5-1 and TRBJ2-2, is KAGVTQTPRYLIKTRGQQVTLSCSPISGHRSVSWYQQTPGQGLQFLFEYFSETQRNKGNFPGRFSGRQFSNSRSEMNVSTLELGDSALYLCASNFIAGGPPGELFFGEGSRLTVL.

The genes are TRBV24-1 and TRBJ1-2, with a possible D match to TRBD1 (6 bases). Trimming pared 4 bases from V and 2 bases from J, leaving 7 bases between. Germline V CDR1 and CDR2: KGHDR, SFDVKD. The CDR3 totals 13 residues. The CDR3 region is CATSEGQNYGYTF. The CDR3 DNA reads TGTGCCACCAGTGAAGGACAGAACTATGGCTACACCTTC.

The rearrangement joins TRBV27 to TRBJ2-2, with 8 bases that match TRBD2. V lost 5 bases and J lost 4; bases outside the gene matches: 9. The CDR3 loop spans 16 amino acids. Germline CDR1 is MNHEY and CDR2 is SMNVEV (reference sequence). CDR3 protein: CASSHLSGEGTGELFF. The CDR3 nucleotides read TGTGCCAGCAGTCACCTTAGCGGGGAAGGCACCGGGGAGCTGTTTTTT.

This chain links TRBV13 with TRBJ2-1; 10 nucleotides line up with TRBD2. Germline V gene sequence: CDR1 PRHDT, CDR2 FYEKMQ (reference sequence). V shed 5 bases, J shed 4 bases, and the junction held 17 bases outside the gene matches. The CDR3 extends over 19 amino acids. Here the CDR3 DNA reads TGTGCCAGCAGCCCAATCCAAGCGGGGGGGCCGGTAGAATACAATGAGCAGTTCTTC. This gives the protein CASSPIQAGGPVEYNEQFF.

The chain uses TRBV11-2 and TRBJ2-6, with TRBD1 identical over 7 bases. After removal of 1 base from V and 4 bases from J, the junction contained 7 bases not matched to a gene. The germline V gene has CDR1 SGHAT and CDR2 FQNNGV. This CDR3 is 17 amino acids long. This CDR3 is CASSLGTGSYGANVLTF. DNA for the CDR3: TGTGCCAGCAGCTTAGGGACAGGATCCTACGGGGCCAACGTCCTGACTTTC.

The chain links TRBV6-1 to TRBJ1-1, with TRBD1 matching 7 bases. The junction had 2 bases not matched to a gene; V was cut back by 3 bases and J by 4 bases. The CDR3 length is 13 residues. The germline V gene has CDR1 MNHNS and CDR2 SASEGT. CDR3 sequence reads: CASSETGITEAFF. CDR3 coding DNA: TGTGCCAGCAGTGAGACAGGGATCACTGAAGCTTTCTTT.

The chain uses TRBV7-6 and TRBJ1-6; D remains ambiguous. The CDR3 sequence is 16 residues long. The V gene's germline CDR1 is SGHVS and CDR2 FNYEAQ. With 5 bases removed from V and 0 bases from J, the gap between germline ends came to 11 bases. The CDR3 DNA reads TGTGCCAGCAGCCCAAGTCCCAGCTCCTATAATTCACCCCTCCACTTT. This encodes CASSPSPSSYNSPLHF.

The chain carries TRBV2 and TRBJ1-3, with a possible D match to TRBD1 (6 bases). Trimming removed 0 bases at V and 3 bases at J, with 12 bases between. Per germline, CDR1 SNHLY and CDR2 FYNNEI. The CDR3 is 16 amino acids. DNA of the CDR3: TGTGCCAGCAGTGAAGCAACAGGGAAGATTGGAAACACCATATATTTT. This translates into CASSEATGKIGNTIYF.

This chain connects TRBV7-2 to TRBJ2-1; D unresolved. Germline values: CDR1 SGHTA, CDR2 FQGNSA. The CDR3 length is 19 residues. Trimming stripped 4 bases from V and 0 bases from J, with 22 bases between. The CDR3 region has the DNA TGTGCCAGCAGCTCATTCCTCGACCTCGCACAGAGCTCCTACAATGAGCAGTTCTTC. It specifies CASSSFLDLAQSSYNEQFF.

This rearrangement joins TRBV5-1 to TRBJ2-7, with a weak D call TRBD2 (6 bases). Trimming left V 0 bases short and J 0 bases short, with 13 bases between. Germline values: CDR1 SGHRS, CDR2 YFSETQ. The CDR3 length is 16 residues. CDR3 amino acids: CASSLGGTSSSYEQYV. The DNA for the CDR3 is TGCGCCAGCAGCTTGGGGGGGACTTCTAGCTCCTACGAGCAGTACGTC.

This clone has just one count. The chain has TRBV2 and TRBJ2-2, with TRBD2 as a possible D gene (5 bases). Germline CDR1 SNHLY, CDR2 FYNNEI. The ends were cut back, 2 bases at V and 4 bases at J, with 23 bases in the middle. The CDR3 runs to 19 residues. CDR3 nucleotides: TGTGCCAGCAGTGAAAGGCCAGCCGGGATGATTGTGGGCACCGGGGAGCTGTTTTTT. Protein sequence: CASSERPAGMIVGTGELFF.